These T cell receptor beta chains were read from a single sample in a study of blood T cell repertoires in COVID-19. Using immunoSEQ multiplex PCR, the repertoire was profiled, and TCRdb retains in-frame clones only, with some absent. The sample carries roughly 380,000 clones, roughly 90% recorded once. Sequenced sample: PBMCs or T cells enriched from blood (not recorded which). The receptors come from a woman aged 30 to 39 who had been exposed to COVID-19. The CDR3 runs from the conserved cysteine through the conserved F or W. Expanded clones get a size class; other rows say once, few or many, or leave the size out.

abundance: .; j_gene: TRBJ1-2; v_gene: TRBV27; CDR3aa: CAAGTGWWGYTF
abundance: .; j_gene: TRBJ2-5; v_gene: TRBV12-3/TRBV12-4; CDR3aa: CASSLLRQTQYF
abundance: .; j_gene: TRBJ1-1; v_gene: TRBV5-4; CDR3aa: CASSSNPRNTEAFF
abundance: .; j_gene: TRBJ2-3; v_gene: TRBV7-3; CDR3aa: CASSQGQGTDTQYF
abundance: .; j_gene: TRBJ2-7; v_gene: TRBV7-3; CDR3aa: CASSLNGGLSYEQYF
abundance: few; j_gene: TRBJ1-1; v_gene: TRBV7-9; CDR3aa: CASSLFRQDGAEAFF
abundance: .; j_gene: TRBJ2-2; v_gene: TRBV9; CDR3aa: CASSKRTSGRTTNTGELFF
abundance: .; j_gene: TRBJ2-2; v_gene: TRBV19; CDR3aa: CASMGQAGAAGELFF
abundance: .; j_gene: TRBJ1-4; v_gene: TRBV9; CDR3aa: CASSVQGQPNEKLFF
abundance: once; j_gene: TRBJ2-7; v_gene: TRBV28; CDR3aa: CASSQPGQGDYEQYF
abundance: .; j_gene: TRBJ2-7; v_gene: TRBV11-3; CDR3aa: CASSLEGSLSGEQYF
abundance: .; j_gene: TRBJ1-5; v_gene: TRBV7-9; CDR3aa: CASSASPGSGDSNQPQHF
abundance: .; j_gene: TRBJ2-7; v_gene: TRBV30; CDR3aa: CAWTTGISYEQYF
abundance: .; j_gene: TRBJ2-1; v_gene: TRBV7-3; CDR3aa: CASSLGLAGEQFF
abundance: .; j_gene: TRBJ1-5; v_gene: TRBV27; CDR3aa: CASSPVSESDSNQPQHF
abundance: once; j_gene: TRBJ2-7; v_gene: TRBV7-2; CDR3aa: CASSSTAVRQGTSVEQYF
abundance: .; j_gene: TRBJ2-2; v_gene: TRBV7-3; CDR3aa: CASSSSPLNTGELFF
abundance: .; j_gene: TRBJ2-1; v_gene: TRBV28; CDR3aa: CASSFLAGGKNEQFF
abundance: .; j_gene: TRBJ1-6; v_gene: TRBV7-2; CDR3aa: CASSLLGRTPLHF
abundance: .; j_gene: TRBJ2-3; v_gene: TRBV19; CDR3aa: CASSIIALAGGTDTQYF
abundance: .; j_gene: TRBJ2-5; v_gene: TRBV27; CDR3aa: CASSFIAGEETQYF
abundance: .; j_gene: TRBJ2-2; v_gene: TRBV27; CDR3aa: CASSLSLTGELFF
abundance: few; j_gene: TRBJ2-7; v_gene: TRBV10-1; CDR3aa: CASSDSGMLGEQYF